The 14 T cell receptor beta chains listed next were all sequenced from one sample in a study of shared clonotypes between healthy human individuals. Clones were sequenced by immunoSEQ multiplex PCR, and TCRdb holds only the in-frame ones, with some missing. The table records over 2 million clones, over 85% of them present only once. Naive CD8 cells lacked CD45RO and underwent positive selection for CCR7, leaving out terminally differentiated effector memory CD45RA+ cells. The sequencing sample was made of naive CD8+ T cells sorted from blood. Receptors originate from a man younger than 35 in good health.

This sequence joins TRBV9 and TRBJ2-3; 9 nucleotides align to TRBD1. CDR3 length: 16 residues. In germline, CDR1 is SGDLS, CDR2 YYNGEE. With V trimmed by 3 bases and J by 3 bases, 8 bases remained unmatched. CDR3 region: CASSGATGGATDTQYF. CDR3 DNA sequence: TGTGCCAGCAGCGGAGCCACAGGGGGCGCAACAGATACGCAGTATTTT.

The V call is TRBV2, the J call TRBJ2-1; D gene uncertain. Trimming shortened V by 3 bases and J by 7 bases, and 7 bases separated the two germline ends. From germline, CDR1 is SNHLY and CDR2 FYNNEI. The CDR3 is 12 residues long. The CDR3 sequence: CASSENVNEQFF. DNA for the CDR3: TGTGCCAGCAGTGAGAACGTTAATGAGCAGTTCTTC.

V gene TRBV19 combines with J gene TRBJ1-4, with unresolved D. CDR3 size: 15 residues. V lost 0 bases, J lost 6 bases, and 11 bases lay in between. Germline values: CDR1 LNHDA, CDR2 SQIVND (reference sequence). DNA for the CDR3: TGTGCCAGTAGTATAGATCCCAGGATGGATGAAAAACTGTTTTTT. Translated: CASSIDPRMDEKLFF.

The chain has TRBV9 and TRBJ1-2; 10 positions agree with TRBD1. V gave up 4 bases and J gave up 7 bases; unmatched junction bases: 4. The germline CDR1 and CDR2 sequences are SGDLS and YYNGEE. The CDR3 consists of 13 residues. CDR3 sequence (DNA): TGTGCCAGCAGCTCGGGACAGGGGCCTGGCTACACCTTC. Translated: CASSSGQGPGYTF.

V is TRBV10-3 and J is TRBJ2-1; D possibly corresponds to TRBD2 (5 bases). CDR3 length: 18 residues. Between the trimmed V and J ends, which lost 0 bases and 1 base, there was a span of 16 bases. From germline, CDR1 is ENHRY and CDR2 SYGVKD. The CDR3 DNA sequence: TGTGCCATCAGTGAGTCGCCCGTAGGAAGCGGATCCTACAATGAGCAGTTCTTC. Its protein product is CAISESPVGSGSYNEQFF.

This sequence joins TRBV11-1 and TRBJ2-7; D possibly uses TRBD1 or TRBD2 (5 bases each). V was clipped by 5 bases and J by 9 bases, with 17 bases between them. Germline values: CDR1 SGHAT, CDR2 FQDESV (reference sequence). The CDR3 runs to 13 residues. The CDR3 here is CASSPGEGPGQYF. The CDR3 DNA sequence: TGTGCCAGCAGCCCTGGAGAGGGACCCGGGCAGTACTTC.

This chain joins TRBV9 and TRBJ1-4; D is possibly TRBD1 (6 bases). The germline V gene encodes CDR1 SGDLS and CDR2 YYNGEE. Trimming removed 1 base at V and 6 bases at J, with 10 bases between. The CDR3 length is 14 residues. The CDR3 sequence: CASSVIPGDEKLFF. The CDR3 nucleotides read TGTGCCAGCAGCGTAATCCCAGGGGATGAAAAACTGTTTTTT.

The DNA of the CDR3 is TGTGCCAGCAGCCGGACTAGCGGGTCCCAAGAGACCCAGTACTTC. Translating gives CASSRTSGSQETQYF. V gene TRBV7-9 combines with J gene TRBJ2-5, with 11 bases that match TRBD2. CDR3 length: 15 amino acids. With 5 bases clipped from V and 1 base from J, the junction kept 3 bases outside the gene matches. Germline V gene lookup returns CDR1 SEHNR and CDR2 FQNEAQ (reference sequence).

V gene TRBV9 combines with J gene TRBJ2-7, with 8 bases aligning to TRBD1. The V gene end was trimmed by 1 base and the J gene end by 4 bases; junction bases not matched to a gene: 7. Looked up from germline, CDR1 is SGDLS and CDR2 is YYNGEE. This CDR3 is built from 15 residues. CDR3 nucleotide sequence: TGTGCCAGCAGCGTATCACGACAGGGGTGGTACGAGCAGTACTTC. It yields the protein CASSVSRQGWYEQYF.

The rearrangement uses TRBV5-1 and TRBJ2-7, with TRBD2 identical over 7 bases. The CDR3 sequence is 14 residues long. V was clipped by 6 bases and J by 3 bases; unmatched bases: 9. CDR1 and CDR2 from the germline V gene are SGHRS and YFSETQ. For the CDR3, the DNA is TGCGCCAGCACCCTGTCTAGCGGCCACTACGAGCAGTACTTC. It translates to CASTLSSGHYEQYF.

This chain joins TRBV27 and TRBJ2-6; no clear D gene. This CDR3 is built from 17 residues. Germline values: CDR1 MNHEY, CDR2 SMNVEV (reference sequence). V was cut by 10 bases and J by 1 base, with 20 bases left in between. The CDR3: CATGDGGPRSGANVLTF. The CDR3 nucleotides are TGTGCCACTGGCGATGGCGGACCCCGGTCTGGGGCCAACGTCCTGACTTTC.

A word on this clone: This same CDR3 is encoded by further DNA sequences in the sample. The J gene is TRBJ2-1, the V gene TRBV25-1; D gene uncertain. The germline V gene encodes CDR1 MGHDK and CDR2 SYGVNS. The CDR3 is made up of 10 amino acids. The V and J ends lost 4 bases and 8 bases respectively, with 3 bases between them. In DNA, the CDR3 is TGTGCCAGCAGTGGCCATGAGCAGTTCTTC. This codes for CASSGHEQFF.

Details on this clone: The identical CDR3 is also encoded by other nucleotide sequences in the sample. The rearrangement joins TRBV5-4 to TRBJ2-1, with D tentatively TRBD1 (6 bases). V shed 3 bases and J shed 6 bases, with 7 bases lying between them. Germline CDR1 SGHNT, CDR2 YYREEE (reference sequence). This CDR3 comprises 12 residues. CDR3 bases: TGTGCCAGCAGCTCACAGGGCAATGAGCAGTTCTTC. Amino acid sequence: CASSSQGNEQFF.

Comment on this clone: Other DNA sequences in the same sample also yield this CDR3. J is TRBJ1-2 and V is TRBV9; D unclear. The CDR3 loop spans 14 amino acids. Germline V gene sequence: CDR1 SGDLS, CDR2 YYNGEE. The V end lost 0 bases, the J end lost 3 bases, and 9 bases lay between the germline ends. In DNA form, the CDR3 reads TGTGCCAGCAGCGTAGGGGGAGGAGACTATGGCTACACCTTC. Translation gives CASSVGGGDYGYTF.